Listed here is a single T cell receptor (beta chain). Its antigen is unknown. Here immunoSEQ multiplex PCR was the method, and the copy in TCRdb shows in-frame clones only, minus some. The sample has about 46,000 clones; around 72% are singletons. The CDR3 spans 16 residues. The germline CDR1 and CDR2 sequences are GTSNPN and SVGIG (reference sequence). V gave up 4 bases and J gave up 13 bases, with 28 bases separating them. This entry comes from a study of PD-1 blockade in classical Hodgkin lymphoma. For the study at large: Patients received nivolumab 3 mg/kg intravenously every 2 weeks.

Regarding the study as a whole: Lower baseline TCR diversity marked trial partial responders and progressors. Prior therapy or disease activity may underlie the repertoire differences, whose causes remain undefined. It was CD4+ TCR diversity, not CD8+, that rose significantly by C4D1.

In every patient, relapse followed autologous stem cell transplantation, while exposure to brentuximab vedotin differed. The chain is built from TRBV30 and TRBJ2-2, with D perhaps assigned TRBD1 or TRBD2 (5 bases each). This TCR derives from a human donor with classical Hodgkin lymphoma. This specimen consisted of peripheral blood mononuclear cells (PBMCs), obtained at baseline. CDR3 nucleotides: TGTGCCTGGAAGGGTTGGGGAAGGATCTATTCGGGGCGGCTGTTTTTT. It is translated as CAWKGWGRIYSGRLFF.